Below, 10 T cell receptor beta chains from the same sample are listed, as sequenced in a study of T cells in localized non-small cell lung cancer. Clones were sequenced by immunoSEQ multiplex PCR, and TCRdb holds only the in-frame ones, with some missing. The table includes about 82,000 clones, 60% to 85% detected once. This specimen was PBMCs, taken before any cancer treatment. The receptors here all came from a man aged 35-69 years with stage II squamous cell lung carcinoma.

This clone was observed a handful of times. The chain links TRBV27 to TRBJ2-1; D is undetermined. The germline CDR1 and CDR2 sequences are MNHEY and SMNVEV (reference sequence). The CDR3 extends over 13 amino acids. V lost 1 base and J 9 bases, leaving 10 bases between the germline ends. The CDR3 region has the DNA TGTGCCAGCAGTTTATTGCCGGCCGGTGAGCAGTTCTTC. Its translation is CASSLLPAGEQFF.

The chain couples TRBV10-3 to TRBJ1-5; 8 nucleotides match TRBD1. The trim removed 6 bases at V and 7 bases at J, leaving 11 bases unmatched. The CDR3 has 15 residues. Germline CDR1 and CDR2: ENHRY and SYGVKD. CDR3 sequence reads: CAIRQQGGVGQPQHF. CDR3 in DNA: TGTGCCATCAGACAACAGGGGGGAGTTGGCCAGCCCCAGCATTTT.

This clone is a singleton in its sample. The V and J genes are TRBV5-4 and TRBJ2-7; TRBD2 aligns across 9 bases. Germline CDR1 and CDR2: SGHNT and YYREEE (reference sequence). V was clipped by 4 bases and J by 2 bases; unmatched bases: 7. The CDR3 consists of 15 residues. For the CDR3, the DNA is TGTGCCAGCAGCCGGGGACTAGCTGGAGCCTACGAGCAGTACTTC. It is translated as CASSRGLAGAYEQYF. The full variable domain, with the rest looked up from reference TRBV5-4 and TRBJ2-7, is ETGVTQSPTHLIKTRGQQVTLRCSSQSGHNTVSWYQQALGQGPQFIFQYYREEENGRGNFPPRFSGLQFPNYSSELNVNALELDDSALYLCASSRGLAGAYEQYFGPGTRLTVT.

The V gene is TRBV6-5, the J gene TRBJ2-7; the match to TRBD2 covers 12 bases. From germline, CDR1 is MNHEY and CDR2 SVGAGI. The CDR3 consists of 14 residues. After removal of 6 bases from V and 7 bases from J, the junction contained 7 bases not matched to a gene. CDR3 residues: CASSLRTSGDEQYF. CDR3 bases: TGTGCCAGCAGCCTGAGGACTAGCGGGGATGAGCAGTACTTC.

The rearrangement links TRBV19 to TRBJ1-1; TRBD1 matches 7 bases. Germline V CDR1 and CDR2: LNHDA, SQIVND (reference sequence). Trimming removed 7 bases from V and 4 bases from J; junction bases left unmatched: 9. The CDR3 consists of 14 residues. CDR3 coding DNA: TGTGCCAGTACAAAGGACAGGACAAGCACTGAAGCTTTCTTT. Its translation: CASTKDRTSTEAFF.

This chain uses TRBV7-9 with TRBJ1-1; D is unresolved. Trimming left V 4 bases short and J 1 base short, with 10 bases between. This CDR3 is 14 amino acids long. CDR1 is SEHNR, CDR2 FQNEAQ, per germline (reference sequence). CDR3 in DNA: TGTGCCAGCAGCTATGGATCCCCGAACACTGAAGCTTTCTTT. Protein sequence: CASSYGSPNTEAFF.

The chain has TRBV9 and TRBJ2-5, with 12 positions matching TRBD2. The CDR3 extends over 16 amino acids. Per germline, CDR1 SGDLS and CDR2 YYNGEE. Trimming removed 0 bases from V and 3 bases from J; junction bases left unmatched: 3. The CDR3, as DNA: TGTGCCAGCAGCGTAGCGCTAGCGGGAGGGGAAGAGACCCAGTACTTC. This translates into CASSVALAGGEETQYF. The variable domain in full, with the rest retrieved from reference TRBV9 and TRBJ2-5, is DSGVTQTPKHLITATGQRVTLRCSPRSGDLSVYWYQQSLDQGLQFLIQYYNGEERAKGNILERFSAQQFPDLHSELNLSSLELGDSALYFCASSVALAGGEETQYFGPGTRLLVL.

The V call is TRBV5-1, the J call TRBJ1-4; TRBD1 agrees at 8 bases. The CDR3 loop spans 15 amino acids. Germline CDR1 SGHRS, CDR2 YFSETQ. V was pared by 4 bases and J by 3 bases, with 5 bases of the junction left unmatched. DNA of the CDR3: TGCGCCAGCAGCCCGACAGGGGAGGCTAATGAAAAACTGTTTTTT. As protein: CASSPTGEANEKLFF.

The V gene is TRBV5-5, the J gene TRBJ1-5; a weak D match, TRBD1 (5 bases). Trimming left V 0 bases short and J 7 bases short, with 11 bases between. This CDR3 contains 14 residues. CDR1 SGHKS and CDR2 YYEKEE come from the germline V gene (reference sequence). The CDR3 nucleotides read TGTGCCAGCAGCTTGGAGAGGGGCGTGCAGCCCCAGCATTTT. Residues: CASSLERGVQPQHF.

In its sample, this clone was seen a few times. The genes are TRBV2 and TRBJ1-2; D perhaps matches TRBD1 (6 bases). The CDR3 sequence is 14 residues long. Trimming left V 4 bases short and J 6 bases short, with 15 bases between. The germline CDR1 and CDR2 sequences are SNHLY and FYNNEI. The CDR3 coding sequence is TGTGCCAGCAGTGTGGAGGGGGTGGGTCATGGCTACACCTTC. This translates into CASSVEGVGHGYTF.